Below are 4 T cell receptor beta chains sequenced from a single sample in a study of shared clonotypes between healthy human individuals. CD8 cells regarded as naive lacked CD45RO, were positively chosen for CCR7, and omitted terminally differentiated effector memory CD45RA+ cells. Repertoires were generated with immunoSEQ multiplex PCR, while TCRdb's copy carries only in-frame clones and drops some. The sample shows under 2,000,000 clones, about 95% of them seen only once. Specimen: naive CD8+ T cells sorted from blood. These receptor sequences come from a man aged 18 to 30 in good health.

Note on this clone: At the DNA level, this CDR3 is encoded by other sequences in the same sample as well. The rearrangement links TRBV27 to TRBJ2-7; no clear D gene. Trimming removed 4 bases from V and 3 bases from J, with 7 bases in between. CDR3 length equals 12 residues. Looked up from germline, CDR1 is MNHEY and CDR2 is SMNVEV (reference sequence). The CDR3 reads CASSSSHYEQYF. In DNA, the CDR3 is TGTGCCAGCAGTTCTAGTCACTACGAGCAGTACTTC.

The chain uses TRBV9 and TRBJ1-6, with D unresolved. The germline CDR1 and CDR2 sequences are SGDLS and YYNGEE. The CDR3 has 17 residues. The V gene lost 3 bases and the J gene lost 3 bases, with 16 bases spanning the gap. The DNA for the CDR3 is TGTGCCAGCAGCGAGGCAAGCAGTGAGTTCTATAATTCACCCCTCCACTTT. It translates to CASSEASSEFYNSPLHF.

The chain couples TRBV5-6 to TRBJ2-7, with 10 bases fitting TRBD1. V was pared by 7 bases and J by 3 bases, with 1 base of the junction left unmatched. The CDR3 length is 12 residues. Germline assignment: CDR1 SGHDT and CDR2 YYEEEE. CDR3 nucleotide sequence: TGTGCCAGCGGGACAGGGGACTACGAGCAGTACTTC. It translates to CASGTGDYEQYF.

V is TRBV2 and J is TRBJ1-3; 8 nucleotides agree with TRBD1. Germline V gene data show CDR1 as SNHLY and CDR2 as FYNNEI. The ends lost 7 bases at V and 4 bases at J; junction bases unmatched: 6. CDR3 length: 14 amino acids. The CDR3 DNA follows: TGTGCCAGCACGCAGGGGGCTGGCGGAAACACCATATATTTT. Translated, it gives CASTQGAGGNTIYF.